This T cell receptor beta chain was profiled in a study of OX40 agonist ivuxolimab in advanced cancers. Across the whole study: Cohort: about 82% men, mean age about 60, aged about 23 to 80. Partial response was recorded in three patients: one hepatocellular carcinoma and two cutaneous melanoma cases. Study-wide findings and caveats: Antigen targets of the expanded peripheral T cells went undetermined. At 0.1 to 3.0 mg/kg and by week 6, CD4+ and CD8+ T cells in the blood had expanded clonally.

Sequencing used immunoSEQ multiplex PCR; TCRdb keeps in-frame clones, though not all of them. The sample has 50,000 to 70,000 clones, less than 95% seen once. With 1 base clipped from V and 0 bases from J, the junction kept 9 bases outside the gene matches. Germline-derived CDR1 and CDR2 are SEHNR and FQNEAQ (reference sequence). The CDR3 covers 17 residues. For this clone: The antigen remains undetermined.

The receptor was derived from an adult with an advanced solid tumor such as melanoma, head and neck, liver or kidney cancer. V gene TRBV7-9 combines with J gene TRBJ2-7, with TRBD2 identical over 7 bases. This specimen was CD4+ or CD8+ T cells sorted from blood, taken in a trial of the OX40 agonist ivuxolimab. The CDR3: CASSLGGDGRSSYEQYF. Written as DNA, the CDR3 is TGTGCCAGCAGCTTAGGGGGCGACGGGAGGAGCTCCTACGAGCAGTACTTC.